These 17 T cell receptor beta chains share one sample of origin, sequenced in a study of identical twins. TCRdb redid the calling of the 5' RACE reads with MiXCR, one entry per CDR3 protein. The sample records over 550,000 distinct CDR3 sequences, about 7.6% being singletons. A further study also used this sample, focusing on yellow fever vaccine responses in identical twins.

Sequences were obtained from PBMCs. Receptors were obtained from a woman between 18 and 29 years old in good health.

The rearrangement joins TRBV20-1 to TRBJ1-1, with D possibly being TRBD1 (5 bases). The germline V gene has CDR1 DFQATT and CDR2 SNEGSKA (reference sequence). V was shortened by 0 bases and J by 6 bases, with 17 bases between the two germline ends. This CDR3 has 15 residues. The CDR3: CSARDRAGDEAEAFF. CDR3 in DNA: TGCAGTGCTAGAGATCGAGCGGGGGATGAGGCTGAAGCTTTCTTT.

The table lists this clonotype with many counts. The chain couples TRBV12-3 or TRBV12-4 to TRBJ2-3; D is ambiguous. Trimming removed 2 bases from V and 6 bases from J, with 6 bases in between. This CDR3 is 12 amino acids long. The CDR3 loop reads CASSLLFDTQYF. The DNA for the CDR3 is TGTGCCAGCAGTTTACTTTTTGATACGCAGTATTTT.

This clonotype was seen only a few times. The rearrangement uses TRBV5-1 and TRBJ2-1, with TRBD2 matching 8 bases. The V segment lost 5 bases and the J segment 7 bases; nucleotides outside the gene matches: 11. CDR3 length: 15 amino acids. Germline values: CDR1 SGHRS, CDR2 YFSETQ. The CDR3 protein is CASSSRREGNNEQFF. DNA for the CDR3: TGCGCCAGCAGTTCCCGTCGGGAGGGAAATAATGAGCAGTTCTTC.

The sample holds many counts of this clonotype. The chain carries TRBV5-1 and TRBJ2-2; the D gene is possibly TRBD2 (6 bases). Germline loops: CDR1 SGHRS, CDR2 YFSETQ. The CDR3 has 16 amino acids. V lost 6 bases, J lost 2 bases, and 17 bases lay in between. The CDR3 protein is CASTWGSGTNTGELFF. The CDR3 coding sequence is TGCGCCAGCACCTGGGGGTCCGGGACTAACACCGGGGAGCTGTTTTTT.

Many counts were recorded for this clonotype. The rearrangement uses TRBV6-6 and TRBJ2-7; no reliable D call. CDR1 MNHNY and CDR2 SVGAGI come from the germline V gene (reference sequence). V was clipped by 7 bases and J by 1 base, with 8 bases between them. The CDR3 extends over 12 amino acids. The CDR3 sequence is CASTDSSYEQYF. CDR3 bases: TGTGCCAGCACTGACTCGTCCTACGAGCAGTACTTC.

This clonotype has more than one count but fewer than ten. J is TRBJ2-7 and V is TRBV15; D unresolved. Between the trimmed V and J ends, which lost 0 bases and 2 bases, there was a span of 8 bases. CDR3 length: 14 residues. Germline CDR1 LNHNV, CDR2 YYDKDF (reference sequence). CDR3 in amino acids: CATSRDRLAYEQYF. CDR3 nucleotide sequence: TGTGCCACCAGCAGAGATCGGCTAGCCTACGAGCAGTACTTC.

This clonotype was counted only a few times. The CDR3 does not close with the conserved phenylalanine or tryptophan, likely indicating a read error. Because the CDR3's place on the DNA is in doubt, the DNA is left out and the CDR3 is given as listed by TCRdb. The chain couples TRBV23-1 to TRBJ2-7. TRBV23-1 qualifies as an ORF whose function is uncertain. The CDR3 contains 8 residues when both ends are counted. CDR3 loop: CASSHVVL.

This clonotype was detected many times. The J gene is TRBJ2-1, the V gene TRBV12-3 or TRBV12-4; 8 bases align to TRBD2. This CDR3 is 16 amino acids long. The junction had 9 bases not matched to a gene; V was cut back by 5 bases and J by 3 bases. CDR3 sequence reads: CASSPEGLAVYNEQFF. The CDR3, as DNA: TGTGCCAGCAGTCCGGAAGGACTAGCTGTCTACAATGAGCAGTTCTTC.

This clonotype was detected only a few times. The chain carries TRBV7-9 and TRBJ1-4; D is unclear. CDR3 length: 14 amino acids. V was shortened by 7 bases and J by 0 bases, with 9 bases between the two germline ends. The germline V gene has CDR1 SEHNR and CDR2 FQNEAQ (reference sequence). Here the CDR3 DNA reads TGTGCCAGCATGAGCCCGACAACTAATGAAAAACTGTTTTTT. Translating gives CASMSPTTNEKLFF.

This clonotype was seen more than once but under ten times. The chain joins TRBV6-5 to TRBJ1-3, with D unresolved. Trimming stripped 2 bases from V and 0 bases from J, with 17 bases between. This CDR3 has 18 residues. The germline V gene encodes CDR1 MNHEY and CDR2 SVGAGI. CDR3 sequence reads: CASSYNLAALSSGNTIYF. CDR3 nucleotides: TGTGCCAGCAGTTACAACCTTGCGGCTTTAAGCTCTGGAAACACCATATATTTT.

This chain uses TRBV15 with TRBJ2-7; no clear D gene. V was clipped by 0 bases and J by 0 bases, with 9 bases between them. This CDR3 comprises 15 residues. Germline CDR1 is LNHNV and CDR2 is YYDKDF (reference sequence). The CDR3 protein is CATSRDSPSSYEQYF. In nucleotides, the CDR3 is TGTGCCACCAGCAGAGATTCCCCTAGCTCCTACGAGCAGTACTTC.

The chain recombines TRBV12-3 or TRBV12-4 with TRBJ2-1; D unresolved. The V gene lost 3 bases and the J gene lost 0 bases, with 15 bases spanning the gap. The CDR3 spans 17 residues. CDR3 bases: TGTGCCAGCAGTTTCCGGGCACCGATCAGCTCCTACAATGAGCAGTTCTTC. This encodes CASSFRAPISSYNEQFF.

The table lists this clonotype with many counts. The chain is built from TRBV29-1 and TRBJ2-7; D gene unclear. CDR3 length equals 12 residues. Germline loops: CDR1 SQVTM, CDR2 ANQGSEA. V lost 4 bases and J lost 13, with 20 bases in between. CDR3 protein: CSVATSVGGTYV. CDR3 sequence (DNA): TGCAGCGTTGCAACCTCCGTTGGCGGAACATACGTC.

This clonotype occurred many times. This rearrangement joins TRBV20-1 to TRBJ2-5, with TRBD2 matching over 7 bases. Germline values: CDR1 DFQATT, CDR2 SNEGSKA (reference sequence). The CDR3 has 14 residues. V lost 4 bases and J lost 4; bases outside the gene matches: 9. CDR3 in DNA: TGCAGTGCTAAATTGGCGGGAGCCCCAGAGACCCAGTACTTC. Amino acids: CSAKLAGAPETQYF.

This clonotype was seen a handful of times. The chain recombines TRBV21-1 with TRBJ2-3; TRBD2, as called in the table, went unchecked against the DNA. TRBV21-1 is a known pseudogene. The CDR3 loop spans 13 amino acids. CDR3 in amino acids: CASTAGGRDTQYF. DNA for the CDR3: TGTGCCAGCACCGCGGGGGGGCGGGATACGCAGTATTTT.

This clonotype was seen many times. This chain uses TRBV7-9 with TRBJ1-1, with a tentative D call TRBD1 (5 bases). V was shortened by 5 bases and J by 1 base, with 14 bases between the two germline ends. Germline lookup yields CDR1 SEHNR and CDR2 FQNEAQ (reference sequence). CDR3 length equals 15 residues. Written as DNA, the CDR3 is TGTGCCAGCAGCCCAGAAGGCAGGGCGAACACTGAAGCTTTCTTT. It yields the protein CASSPEGRANTEAFF.

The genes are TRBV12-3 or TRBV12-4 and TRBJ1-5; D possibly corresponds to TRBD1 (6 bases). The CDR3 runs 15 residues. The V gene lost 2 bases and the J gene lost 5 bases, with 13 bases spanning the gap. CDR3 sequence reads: CASSLWGGEDQPQHF. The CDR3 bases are TGTGCCAGCAGTTTATGGGGGGGCGAGGATCAGCCCCAGCATTTT.